This T cell receptor (beta chain) was recovered during a study of cytomegalovirus exposure and HLA in healthy donors. Both 60 Vbeta primers and 13 Jbeta primers went into the PCR. Using immunoSEQ multiplex PCR, the repertoire was profiled, and TCRdb retains in-frame clones only, with some absent. Among 110,000 or so clones, 60% to 85% were seen once, and the ten largest hold around 8.6%. Findings and limits, study-wide: A prior analysis recorded that most TCR beta V segments were productive about 90% or about 30% of the time.

Concerning this clone itself: Antigen unknown.

The clonotype comes from a middle-aged woman in good health and CMV-seropositive. Sequenced material: PBMCs.

This CDR3 is CASSQDLSGANVLTF. CDR3 coding DNA: TGTGCCAGCAGCCAAGATCTCTCTGGGGCCAACGTCCTGACTTTC. The rearrangement links TRBV4-2 to TRBJ2-6, with D hard to call. The CDR3 spans 15 residues. CDR1 is LGHNA, CDR2 YNFKEQ, per germline. Deletions cut 0 bases from V and 0 bases from J, with 3 bases between.